This TCR beta chain was sequenced during a study of blood T cell repertoires in COVID-19. Participants were aged about 18 to 100 years, lived in about 26 US areas, and enrolled virtually. Generated by immunoSEQ multiplex PCR, the TCRdb table keeps only in-frame clones and is missing some. The data hold about 200,000 clones, with 82% observed a single time. The CDR3 has 17 residues. The V gene end was trimmed by 4 bases and the J gene end by 1 base; junction bases not matched to a gene: 5. CDR1 and CDR2 (germline): SGHDT, YYEEEE. The clonotype originates from a woman aged 55-75 years with acute COVID-19. The chain employs TRBV5-6 and TRBJ2-2, with 12 bases aligning to TRBD2. Sequencing used PBMCs or T cells enriched from blood (not recorded which). The CDR3 reads CASSRLAGAVNTGELFF. The CDR3 DNA is TGTGCCAGCAGCCGACTAGCGGGAGCCGTGAACACCGGGGAGCTGTTTTTT.